These 26 T cell receptor beta chains were all obtained from the same sample, sequenced in a study of CD8+ T cells in alopecia areata. RNA was isolated and reverse transcribed to cDNA, the sequencing template. Method: immunoSEQ multiplex PCR; TCRdb's copy keeps in-frame clones and lacks some. Among 120,000 or so clones, 47% were seen once, and the ten largest hold about 10%. Specimen: NKG2D-low CD8+ T cells sorted from blood. These receptors were taken from a human donor with alopecia areata.

The chain has TRBV29-1 and TRBJ2-2, with a tentative D call TRBD1 (5 bases). The V end lost 0 bases, the J end lost 6 bases, and 14 bases lay between the germline ends. In germline, CDR1 is SQVTM, CDR2 ANQGSEA. The CDR3 runs to 15 residues. Written as DNA, the CDR3 is TGCAGCGTTGAAGAATCCAGGGATTTCTCCGGGGAGCTGTTTTTT. Its translation is CSVEESRDFSGELFF.

J is TRBJ2-7 and V is TRBV30; 8 positions match TRBD1. The junction had 10 bases not matched to a gene; V was cut back by 4 bases and J by 2 bases. There are 15 residues in the CDR3. In germline, CDR1 is GTSNPN, CDR2 SVGIG (reference sequence). The CDR3 DNA is TGTGCCTGGACGAACACCGGGACAGGCCCCTACGAGCAGTACTTC. Encoded protein: CAWTNTGTGPYEQYF.

The chain combines TRBV28 with TRBJ2-1; 11 bases are a match to TRBD1. The CDR3 loop spans 13 amino acids. V gave up 11 bases and J gave up 9 bases; unmatched junction bases: 9. CDR1 MDHEN and CDR2 SYDVKM come from the germline V gene. CDR3 coding DNA: TGTGCCGAAGGGACAGGGGGTTTGGGTGAGCAGTTCTTC. It codes for CAEGTGGLGEQFF.

V usage is TRBV23-1 and J usage is TRBJ1-1, with 10 bases lining up with TRBD1. TRBV23-1 is treated as an ORF (open reading frame) with a function not yet certain. The CDR3 loop spans 16 amino acids. Trimming cost V 0 bases and J 4 bases; bases outside gene matches: 5. The CDR3 DNA reads as TGCGCCAGCAGTCAATCGACAGGGGGCCGGGGCACTGAAGCTTTCTTT. Its protein product is CASSQSTGGRGTEAFF.

In its sample, this clone was seen a few times. The chain joins TRBV10-3 to TRBJ2-1, with TRBD2 matching over 9 bases. The germline V gene has CDR1 ENHRY and CDR2 SYGVKD. This CDR3 comprises 17 residues. Trimming removed 0 bases from V and 5 bases from J; junction bases left unmatched: 8. The CDR3 DNA sequence: TGTGCCATCAGTGAGTCTCCAGCTAGCGGGGACAACAATGAGCAGTTCTTC. The encoded protein is CAISESPASGDNNEQFF.

The gene calls are TRBV11-2 and TRBJ2-7; 7 nucleotides align to TRBD2. The CDR3 loop spans 16 amino acids. Trimming removed 1 base from V and 0 bases from J; junction bases left unmatched: 6. From germline, CDR1 is SGHAT and CDR2 FQNNGV. Here the CDR3 reads CASSLGGGRNSYEQYF. The CDR3 DNA reads TGTGCCAGCAGCTTAGGGGGGGGACGGAACTCCTACGAGCAGTACTTC.

The chain joins TRBV5-6 to TRBJ2-7; 9 bases map to TRBD1. Germline values: CDR1 SGHDT, CDR2 YYEEEE. V shed 3 bases and J 5 bases; nucleotides not matched to a gene: 6. This CDR3 contains 14 residues. As DNA, the CDR3 is TGTGCCAGCAGCTCGGGACAGGGTATCAACGAGCAGTACTTC. Protein: CASSSGQGINEQYF.

In its sample, this clone was seen a few times. V usage is TRBV7-9 and J usage is TRBJ2-5, with 11 bases lining up with TRBD1. V lost 5 bases to trimming and J lost 4 bases; unmatched junction nucleotides: 9. The CDR3 loop spans 16 amino acids. In germline, CDR1 is SEHNR, CDR2 FQNEAQ (reference sequence). In nucleotides, the CDR3 is TGTGCCAGCAGCACGCCGGGACAGGGGGAGGGAGAGACCCAGTACTTC. Protein sequence: CASSTPGQGEGETQYF.

This sequence joins TRBV30 and TRBJ2-7; 7 nucleotides match TRBD1. Germline CDR1 is GTSNPN and CDR2 is SVGIG (reference sequence). The CDR3 is made up of 15 amino acids. V trimming: 0 bases; J trimming: 5 bases; junction bases outside the gene matches: 10. CDR3 DNA: TGTGCCTGGAGTGTACAAGGGGGCGCGTACCACGAGCAGTACTTC. Translating it yields CAWSVQGGAYHEQYF. Full variable domain (remainder filled in from reference TRBV30 and TRBJ2-7): SQTIHQWPATLVQPVGSPLSLECTVEGTSNPNLYWYRQAAGRGLQLLFYSVGIGQISSEVPQNLSASRPQDRQFILSSKKLLLSDSGFYLCAWSVQGGAYHEQYFGPGTRLTVT.

V is TRBV27 and J is TRBJ2-1; D unclear. The CDR3 covers 14 residues. Germline lookup yields CDR1 MNHEY and CDR2 SMNVEV (reference sequence). Trimming cost V 5 bases and J 4 bases, with 12 bases left between them. The CDR3 DNA is TGTGCCAGCAGTCTGGACGCTCCATACAATGAGCAGTTCTTC. It is translated as CASSLDAPYNEQFF.

This clone was seen a handful of times. This chain links TRBV27 with TRBJ2-7, with 8 bases that match TRBD2. The CDR3 has 12 residues. Germline assignment: CDR1 MNHEY and CDR2 SMNVEV (reference sequence). J gave up 3 bases and V 10 bases, and 5 bases lay outside the gene matches. The CDR3 is CATRSGSYEQYF. CDR3 in DNA: TGTGCCACCAGGAGCGGGAGCTACGAGCAGTACTTC.

The sample holds a few counts of this clone. The chain has TRBV28 and TRBJ2-1; 10 bases line up with TRBD2. V lost 4 bases, J lost 9 bases, and 18 bases stayed unmatched. The CDR3 spans 18 residues. The germline V gene has CDR1 MDHEN and CDR2 SYDVKM. Written as DNA, the CDR3 is TGTGCCAGCAGTTCTACCCAGCAGCTAGCGGGAGAAGTAGGTGAGCAGTTCTTC. Its protein is CASSSTQQLAGEVGEQFF.

The gene calls are TRBV14 and TRBJ2-6; D gene unclear. CDR1 and CDR2 (germline): SGHDN, FVKESK. V lost 4 bases and J 2 bases, leaving 0 bases between the germline ends. The CDR3 totals 12 residues. The CDR3 sequence is CASSPGANVLTF. The CDR3 coding sequence is TGTGCCAGCAGCCCTGGGGCCAACGTCCTGACTTTC. Full variable domain (remainder filled in from reference TRBV14 and TRBJ2-6): EAGVTQFPSHSVIEKGQTVTLRCDPISGHDNLYWYRRVMGKEIKFLLHFVKESKQDESGMPNNRFLAERTGGTYSTLKVQPAELEDSGVYFCASSPGANVLTFGAGSRLTVL.

CDR3 residues: CSVAPTHEQFF. DNA of the CDR3: TGCAGTGTCGCCCCCACCCATGAGCAGTTCTTC. V is TRBV20-1 and J is TRBJ2-1; D is ambiguous. CDR1 is DFQATT and CDR2 is SNEGSKA in the germline V gene (reference sequence). This CDR3 comprises 11 residues. V was trimmed by 7 bases and J by 8 bases, leaving 12 bases between them.

This clone was detected only a few times. This chain connects TRBV14 to TRBJ2-3; TRBD2 agrees at 12 bases. The germline V gene encodes CDR1 SGHDN and CDR2 FVKESK. CDR3 length equals 19 residues. V dropped 3 bases and J dropped 1; count of bases not matched to a gene: 11. In nucleotides, the CDR3 is TGTGCCAGCAGCCAGACTCCCGGGACTAGCGGGTTCCGCACAGATACGCAGTATTTT. Its protein product is CASSQTPGTSGFRTDTQYF.

This clone came up a few times. The rearrangement links TRBV7-9 to TRBJ2-7; perhaps TRBD2 as D (5 bases). Trimming stripped 3 bases from V and 5 bases from J, with 5 bases between. This CDR3 spans 11 amino acids. CDR1 is SEHNR, CDR2 FQNEAQ, per germline (reference sequence). The CDR3: CASSFGDEQYF. Here the CDR3 DNA reads TGTGCCAGCAGCTTCGGGGACGAGCAGTACTTC.

The J gene is TRBJ1-4, the V gene TRBV30; D is unresolved. Per the germline V gene, CDR1 is GTSNPN and CDR2 is SVGIG (reference sequence). The CDR3 covers 12 residues. V lost 4 bases and J 5 bases, leaving 8 bases between the germline ends. The CDR3 loop is CAWTGTNEKLFF. In DNA form, the CDR3 reads TGTGCCTGGACAGGAACAAATGAAAAACTGTTTTTT.

The DNA for the CDR3 is TGCAGCGTTGAGAGGGAGGAGCCCTACGAGCAGTACTTC. Its protein product is CSVEREEPYEQYF. The chain links TRBV29-1 to TRBJ2-7; possible D gene TRBD2, 6 bases. The CDR3 is 13 residues long. CDR1 and CDR2 (germline): SQVTM, ANQGSEA. The V and J ends lost 3 bases and 2 bases respectively, with 11 bases between them.

This chain joins TRBV29-1 and TRBJ2-3, with D perhaps matching TRBD2 (5 bases). Germline CDR1 SQVTM, CDR2 ANQGSEA. V lost 7 bases to trimming and J lost 3 bases, with 17 bases between them. The CDR3 contains 14 residues. In DNA, the CDR3 is TGCAGCGCCCATTCGACAAGGAGGACAGATACGCAGTATTTT. It yields the protein CSAHSTRRTDTQYF.

This clone was counted between two and nine times. The chain carries TRBV27 and TRBJ2-7; TRBD1 matches 10 bases. Germline CDR1 reads MNHEY; CDR2 reads SMNVEV (reference sequence). After removal of 8 bases from V and 3 bases from J, the junction contained 4 bases not matched to a gene. There are 13 residues in the CDR3. CDR3 coding DNA: TGTGCCAGCCAGGGACAGGGGATCTACGAGCAGTACTTC. This translates into CASQGQGIYEQYF.

V usage is TRBV7-3 and J usage is TRBJ2-4, with 7 positions matching TRBD2. Germline V gene lookup returns CDR1 SGHTA and CDR2 FQGTGA. V lost 5 bases to trimming and J lost 4 bases; unmatched junction nucleotides: 8. The CDR3 sequence is 15 residues long. The CDR3 region is CASSPTGGTKNIQYF. The CDR3 DNA reads as TGTGCCAGCAGCCCGACGGGGGGTACAAAAAACATTCAGTACTTC. Looking up the rest from reference TRBV7-3 and TRBJ2-4 gives the full variable domain: GAGVSQTPSNKVTEKGKYVELRCDPISGHTALYWYRQSLGQGPEFLIYFQGTGAADDSGLPNDRFFAVRPEGSVSTLKIQRTERGDSAVYLCASSPTGGTKNIQYFGAGTRLSVL.

This chain links TRBV4-1 with TRBJ2-1; 12 nucleotides line up with TRBD1. This CDR3 has 14 amino acids. With V trimmed by 6 bases and J by 10 bases, 7 bases remained unmatched. The V gene's germline CDR1 is MGHRA and CDR2 YSYEKL. This chain's CDR3 is CASRGTGGVPEQFF. CDR3 nucleotides: TGCGCCAGCAGAGGGACAGGGGGCGTCCCCGAGCAGTTCTTC.

The chain has TRBV28 and TRBJ2-1; possibly TRBD1 for D (6 bases). Germline V gene data show CDR1 as MDHEN and CDR2 as SYDVKM. The CDR3 extends over 14 amino acids. V dropped 3 bases and J dropped 7 bases, with 13 bases sitting between them. Here the CDR3 DNA reads TGTGCCAGCAGTTTTACCAGGGGTGAGAATGAGCAGTTCTTC. This gives the protein CASSFTRGENEQFF.

The chain is built from TRBV25-1 and TRBJ2-1; D may correspond to TRBD1 or TRBD2 (5 bases each). This CDR3 is built from 13 residues. Trimming took off 4 bases at V and 8 bases at J, with 12 bases between the two ends. From germline, CDR1 is MGHDK and CDR2 SYGVNS. The CDR3 DNA reads as TGTGCCAGCAGTGGAGGGGCGGTCGATGAGCAGTTCTTC. Protein sequence: CASSGGAVDEQFF.

The chain recombines TRBV27 with TRBJ2-1; TRBD2 matches at 15 bases. V lost 0 bases and J lost 13; bases outside the gene matches: 13. The germline CDR1 and CDR2 sequences are MNHEY and SMNVEV (reference sequence). This CDR3 has 18 amino acids. This CDR3 reads CASSLSIPGLAGGEAQFF. The DNA of the CDR3 is TGTGCCAGCAGTTTATCGATCCCGGGACTAGCGGGAGGAGAGGCACAGTTCTTC.

This clone occurred many times. The rearrangement links TRBV18 to TRBJ2-3, with D perhaps matching TRBD2 (6 bases). The CDR3 covers 13 residues. The ends were cut back, 7 bases at V and 4 bases at J, with 12 bases in the middle. The germline V gene has CDR1 KGHSH and CDR2 LQKENI. The CDR3 region is CASFGAGSDTQYF. The CDR3 DNA follows: TGTGCCAGCTTCGGCGCGGGATCAGATACGCAGTATTTT. Complete variable domain (other parts from reference TRBV18 and TRBJ2-3): NAGVMQNPRHLVRRRGQEARLRCSPMKGHSHVYWYRQLPEEGLKFMVYLQKENIIDESGMPKERFSAEFPKEGPSILRIQQVVRGDSAAYFCASFGAGSDTQYFGPGTRLTVL.